This note documents a single T cell receptor beta chain sequence. The data were obtained in a study of blood T cell repertoires in COVID-19. In the study overall: Spain, Italy and the United States supplied samples that represented acute and convalescent COVID-19.

Using immunoSEQ multiplex PCR, the repertoire was profiled, and TCRdb retains in-frame clones only, with some absent. The sample gives around 190,000 clones, about 80% of which show up once; about 7% is in the top ten. Germline CDR1 and CDR2: DFQATT and SNEGSKA (reference sequence). The V end lost 4 bases, the J end lost 4 bases, and 5 bases lay between the germline ends. The CDR3 contains 11 residues. Sequenced material: peripheral blood. The sequence derives from a man in his 60s with acute or convalescent COVID-19. The chain employs TRBV20-1 and TRBJ1-3; D not resolved. In DNA, the CDR3 is TGCAGTGCTATACTCGGAAACACCATATATTTT. It is translated as CSAILGNTIYF.